The 18 T cell receptor beta chains below come from one sample, sequenced in a study of T cells in Graves' hyperthyroidism and ophthalmopathy. Amplified regions were TCR beta CDR3 sequences from RNA transcripts. TCR CDR3 regions were first amplified by RT-PCR with HTBI primers. MiXCR was run by TCRdb on the multiplex PCR reads, yielding one entry per CDR3 protein. This table has more than 450,000 distinct CDR3 sequences, roughly 21% appearing once. Source material: blood. These receptors were collected from a man aged 40-49 years with Graves' ophthalmopathy.

This chain links TRBV5-5 with TRBJ2-6, with D possibly matching TRBD2 (5 bases). Deletions cut 4 bases from V and 3 bases from J, with 20 bases between. The germline gives CDR1 SGHKS, CDR2 YYEKEE (reference sequence). The CDR3 has 18 residues. In DNA, the CDR3 is TGTGCCAGCAGCCCATCTCCTTCGGGGTTAGGTGGGGCCAACGTCCTGACTTTC. The encoded protein is CASSPSPSGLGGANVLTF.

V usage is TRBV18 and J usage is TRBJ1-1, with D tentatively TRBD1 (5 bases). CDR3 size: 13 residues. Trimming took off 3 bases at V and 7 bases at J, with 12 bases between the two ends. Germline lookup yields CDR1 KGHSH and CDR2 LQKENI. The CDR3 is CASSPQSDIEAFF. CDR3 bases: TGTGCCAGCTCACCTCAGTCGGACATTGAAGCTTTCTTT.

This clonotype occurred a few times. V and J are TRBV20-1 and TRBJ2-5; no definite D call. CDR1 DFQATT and CDR2 SNEGSKA come from the germline V gene (reference sequence). This CDR3 region has 12 residues. The V and J ends lost 1 base and 4 bases respectively, with 7 bases between them. In DNA, the CDR3 is TGCAGTGCTAGAGCCGAAAGAGAGACCCAGTACTTC. It encodes CSARAERETQYF.

The V call is TRBV28, the J call TRBJ1-2; D call uncertain. Between the trimmed V and J ends, which lost 2 bases and 7 bases, there was a span of 8 bases. The V gene's germline CDR1 is MDHEN and CDR2 SYDVKM. This CDR3 spans 12 amino acids. CDR3 loop: CASSLKWAGYTF. As DNA, the CDR3 is TGTGCCAGCAGTTTAAAGTGGGCTGGCTACACCTTC.

The chain combines TRBV27 with TRBJ2-3; D is perhaps TRBD2 (6 bases). V was cut by 0 bases and J by 3 bases, with 16 bases left in between. Germline V gene lookup returns CDR1 MNHEY and CDR2 SMNVEV (reference sequence). The CDR3 is 17 amino acids. CDR3 sequence (DNA): TGTGCCAGCAGTTTATCGCCAGCTGGAGGGAGGACAGATACGCAGTATTTT. This translates into CASSLSPAGGRTDTQYF.

The chain couples TRBV6-1 to TRBJ2-7, with D possibly matching TRBD1 (6 bases). The CDR3 totals 13 residues. CDR1 is MNHNS and CDR2 is SASEGT in the germline V gene. V was shortened by 6 bases and J by 5 bases, with 14 bases between the two germline ends. The chain's CDR3 is CASRPTGNHEQYF. The CDR3 DNA reads as TGTGCCAGCAGACCCACAGGGAATCACGAGCAGTACTTC.

The CDR3 spells CASSFSTPMRQYF. In DNA form, the CDR3 reads TGTGCCAGCAGTTTCTCGACCCCGATGAGGCAGTATTTT. The V gene is TRBV6-2 or TRBV6-3, the J gene TRBJ2-3, with D unresolved. This CDR3 spans 13 amino acids. CDR1 MNHEY and CDR2 SVGEGT come from the germline V gene. V lost 4 bases and J lost 11, with 16 bases in between.

The rearrangement uses TRBV30 and TRBJ2-1; the D call may be TRBD1 or TRBD2 (5 bases each). Trimming cost V 3 bases and J 0 bases, with 9 bases left between them. This CDR3 is 14 amino acids long. CDR1 is GTSNPN and CDR2 is SVGIG in the germline V gene (reference sequence). CDR3 region: CAWSGASSYNEQFF. The CDR3 DNA reads TGTGCCTGGAGCGGGGCCAGCTCCTACAATGAGCAGTTCTTC.

This clonotype has more than one count but fewer than ten. This rearrangement joins TRBV6-5 to TRBJ2-7; D may be TRBD1 (6 bases). The germline CDR1 and CDR2 sequences are MNHEY and SVGAGI. V was clipped by 6 bases and J by 0 bases, with 12 bases between them. The CDR3 is made up of 14 amino acids. This CDR3 reads CASRFDRISYEQYF. The CDR3 DNA reads TGTGCCAGCAGGTTTGACAGGATCTCCTACGAGCAGTACTTC.

There are many counts of this clonotype. The chain combines TRBV12-3 or TRBV12-4 with TRBJ1-2; D not certain. V dropped 7 bases and J dropped 7 bases, with 13 bases sitting between them. There are 12 residues in the CDR3. CDR3 DNA: TGTGCCAGCACCCGGACGTCGGGTGGCTACACCTTC. It specifies CASTRTSGGYTF.

The table lists this clonotype with a few counts. CDR3 bases: TGTGCCAGCAGTTACGCCGGGACAGCCGACTCTGGAAACACCATATATTTT. This translates into CASSYAGTADSGNTIYF. V is TRBV6-5 and J is TRBJ1-3; 7 nucleotides match TRBD1. V was pared by 2 bases and J by 0 bases, with 7 bases of the junction left unmatched. The germline V gene encodes CDR1 MNHEY and CDR2 SVGAGI. This CDR3 region has 17 residues.

The V and J genes are TRBV18 and TRBJ1-4; 7 bases align to TRBD1. V was clipped by 3 bases and J by 5 bases; unmatched bases: 9. The CDR3 runs to 16 residues. Germline loops: CDR1 KGHSH, CDR2 LQKENI. The CDR3 reads CASSPILGQTNEKLFF. CDR3 nucleotides: TGTGCCAGCTCACCTATTTTGGGACAGACGAATGAAAAACTGTTTTTT.

The rearrangement uses TRBV5-1 and TRBJ2-3, with TRBD2 matching 7 bases. V lost 2 bases, J lost 2 bases, and 8 bases stayed unmatched. This CDR3 comprises 16 residues. In germline, CDR1 is SGHRS, CDR2 YFSETQ. DNA for the CDR3: TGCGCCAGCAGCTTCTGGGGGGGTAGTACCACAGATACGCAGTATTTT. Protein: CASSFWGGSTTDTQYF.

This clonotype was seen a few times. V is TRBV6-1 and J is TRBJ2-3, with 8 bases fitting TRBD2. The J segment lost 2 bases and the V segment lost 5 bases, leaving 9 bases of the junction unmatched. Per germline, CDR1 MNHNS and CDR2 SASEGT. This CDR3 is 16 amino acids long. Written as DNA, the CDR3 is TGTGCCAGCAGTCGAGGGGGGACTAGTTTCACAGATACGCAGTATTTT. This encodes CASSRGGTSFTDTQYF.

This clonotype was seen ten or more times. The chain has TRBV20-1 and TRBJ2-3; 7 nucleotides align to TRBD1. V dropped 5 bases and J dropped 0; count of bases not matched to a gene: 11. The CDR3 consists of 16 residues. The V gene's germline CDR1 is DFQATT and CDR2 SNEGSKA (reference sequence). The CDR3 coding sequence is TGCAGTGCTCCCTCTTCCGGGACAGAGAGCACAGATACGCAGTATTTT. Its translation is CSAPSSGTESTDTQYF.

This clonotype has just a few counts. The CDR3 sequence: CASSLVTGTGGDEQYF. The CDR3 DNA sequence: TGTGCCAGCAGCTTGGTGACCGGGACAGGGGGCGACGAGCAGTACTTC. This rearrangement joins TRBV5-6 to TRBJ2-7; 12 positions agree with TRBD1. J was trimmed by 5 bases and V by 0 bases; bases with no gene match: 6. Germline CDR1 and CDR2: SGHDT and YYEEEE. The CDR3 is 16 amino acids.

The CDR3 DNA is TGTGCCTGGAGGTCTGGGGCTGGCACAGATACGCAGTATTTT. Amino acids: CAWRSGAGTDTQYF. The V and J genes are TRBV30 and TRBJ2-3; D might be TRBD1 (5 bases). Germline CDR1 reads GTSNPN; CDR2 reads SVGIG (reference sequence). The CDR3 loop spans 14 amino acids. Trimming took 3 bases from V and 1 from J, leaving 11 bases between them.

This clonotype was observed at least ten times. The V gene is TRBV20-1, the J gene TRBJ2-4; D possibly matches TRBD1 or TRBD2 (6 bases each). This CDR3 comprises 13 residues. Deletions cut 0 bases from V and 8 bases from J, with 11 bases between. The V gene's germline CDR1 is DFQATT and CDR2 SNEGSKA (reference sequence). The CDR3 loop is CSARERGADIQYF. DNA of the CDR3: TGCAGTGCTAGAGAGAGGGGGGCGGACATTCAGTACTTC.